A single T cell receptor (beta chain) is shown here with its context. As yet, its antigen is unknown. This record belongs to a study of cytomegalovirus exposure and HLA in healthy donors. Study at large: From some 190 million T cells, an earlier analysis saw some 120 million unique TCR beta sequences. Among the approximately 430 donors who were genotyped, over 70% fell in the genetic ancestry cluster that is associated with self-reported Caucasian donors.

With 4 bases removed from V and 0 bases from J, the gap between germline ends came to 7 bases. Germline V gives CDR1 SGHVS, CDR2 FNYEAQ. The CDR3 consists of 13 residues. General study findings and limits: Specificity for CMV antigens was confirmed in vitro for three of the CMV-associated chains. Usually a TCR sequence was rare, but some public TCRs were found in many donors.

The primer mix had 60 Vbeta and 13 Jbeta primers. Some clones are missing from TCRdb's copy, which holds only in-frame ones; the method was immunoSEQ multiplex PCR. The repertoire holds 150,000 to 200,000 clones, with 85% as singletons. Sequences were obtained from PBMCs. This TCR was recovered from a man younger than 35 in good health and CMV-seropositive. The chain couples TRBV7-6 to TRBJ2-7; D not certain. CDR3 bases: TGTGCCAGCAGCTCCCGCGACTCCTACGAGCAGTACTTC. Its translation is CASSSRDSYEQYF.